This TCR beta chain stems from a study of T cell changes during pregnancy in multiple sclerosis. CDR1 SGHVS and CDR2 FNYEAQ come from the germline V gene. The CDR3 length is 19 residues. J lost 2 bases, V lost 1 base, and 12 bases had no gene match. Profiled with immunoSEQ multiplex PCR; TCRdb holds only in-frame clones, not every one. The sample holds roughly 45,000 clones, 90% seen once. The genes are TRBV7-6 and TRBJ2-3, with 10 bases fitting TRBD2. Material: peripheral blood, obtained in the first trimester of pregnancy. This TCR was recovered from a female donor in good health, enrolled as a control in a pregnancy study. The CDR3 region is CASSLVEAGGPSFTDTQYF. CDR3 sequence (DNA): TGTGCCAGCAGCTTAGTGGAAGCGGGAGGGCCCTCTTTCACAGATACGCAGTATTTT.